The next 21 T cell receptor beta chains were all read from a single sample in a study of T cell changes during pregnancy in multiple sclerosis. Sequencing was performed with immunoSEQ multiplex PCR; in TCRdb, only in-frame clones are kept and a portion is missing. The sample records more than 35,000 clones, 85% to 90% being singletons. The sample here was CD4+ T cells from peripheral blood mononuclear cells, taken in the first trimester of pregnancy. Source of these receptors: a female donor with multiple sclerosis, enrolled in a pregnancy study.

This chain links TRBV6-5 with TRBJ1-5, with a tentative D call TRBD1 (5 bases). The CDR3 has 14 amino acids. The germline V gene encodes CDR1 MNHEY and CDR2 SVGAGI. Trimming removed 6 bases from V and 7 bases from J, with 16 bases in between. The CDR3 sequence: CASSPTAGGQPQHF. For the CDR3, the DNA is TGTGCCAGCAGCCCGACAGCCGGGGGACAGCCCCAGCATTTT.

The V gene is TRBV15, the J gene TRBJ1-2; D gene unclear. CDR3 length: 13 residues. CDR1 is LNHNV, CDR2 YYDKDF, per germline (reference sequence). Trimming took off 5 bases at V and 7 bases at J, with 14 bases between the two ends. The CDR3 sequence: CATSFSRAGGYTF. The CDR3 DNA sequence: TGTGCCACCAGCTTCAGCCGGGCGGGTGGCTACACCTTC.

This rearrangement joins TRBV23-1 to TRBJ1-2; D unclear. TRBV23-1 is known as an ORF, though its function is uncertain. This CDR3 has 13 residues. V was trimmed by 2 bases and J by 5 bases, leaving 9 bases between them. CDR3 in DNA: TGCGCCAGCAGTCAAAGGGCGGGTTATGGCTACACCTTC. It encodes CASSQRAGYGYTF.

This clone was detected once. V is TRBV27 and J is TRBJ2-2; 13 positions agree with TRBD2. The CDR3 has 18 residues. V shed 4 bases and J 4 bases; nucleotides not matched to a gene: 9. The germline gives CDR1 MNHEY, CDR2 SMNVEV (reference sequence). The CDR3 protein is CASSSILAGGPLTGELFF. CDR3 nucleotide sequence: TGTGCCAGCAGTTCCATACTAGCGGGAGGGCCACTCACCGGGGAGCTGTTTTTT.

The chain has TRBV9 and TRBJ2-1, with D perhaps TRBD2 (6 bases). V was cut by 0 bases and J by 6 bases, with 19 bases left in between. The germline V gene has CDR1 SGDLS and CDR2 YYNGEE. The CDR3 has 17 amino acids. The CDR3 sequence is CASSVDSGTRRFNEQFF. DNA for the CDR3: TGTGCCAGCAGCGTAGATTCCGGGACTCGAAGGTTCAATGAGCAGTTCTTC.

This clone was recorded a few times. V is TRBV2 and J is TRBJ1-5; D uncertain. V dropped 7 bases and J dropped 1 base, with 8 bases sitting between them. This CDR3 is 13 amino acids long. CDR1 and CDR2 (germline): SNHLY, FYNNEI. For the CDR3, the DNA is TGTGCCAGCACAACGGAGAGCAATCAGCCCCAGCATTTT. This codes for CASTTESNQPQHF.

This chain links TRBV6-5 with TRBJ2-7, with a weak D call TRBD1 (6 bases). The CDR3 is 12 amino acids. CDR1 MNHEY and CDR2 SVGAGI come from the germline V gene. The ends were cut back, 8 bases at V and 4 bases at J, with 12 bases in the middle. The CDR3, as DNA: TGTGCCAGCCGAGGACAGAGATACGAGCAGTACTTC. Encoded protein: CASRGQRYEQYF.

This clone has only one observation. The chain is built from TRBV6-1 and TRBJ2-4; 8 nucleotides align to TRBD1. Germline CDR1 and CDR2: MNHNS and SASEGT. CDR3 size: 15 residues. The V and J ends lost 6 bases and 0 bases, in that order; junction bases with no gene match: 4. The CDR3 DNA sequence: TGTGCCAGCAGAGGACAGGGTGAAGCCAAAAACATTCAGTACTTC. This codes for CASRGQGEAKNIQYF.

The chain links TRBV29-1 to TRBJ2-7; 10 nucleotides line up with TRBD1. The V gene end was trimmed by 5 bases and the J gene end by 1 base; junction bases not matched to a gene: 8. CDR3 length: 15 amino acids. CDR1 and CDR2 (germline): SQVTM, ANQGSEA. CDR3 amino acids: CSVTGTGEGSYEQYF. The CDR3 coding sequence is TGCAGCGTTACCGGGACAGGGGAAGGGTCCTACGAGCAGTACTTC.

This rearrangement joins TRBV2 to TRBJ2-5; D may be TRBD1 (6 bases). V lost 2 bases and J lost 3, with 13 bases in between. The germline CDR1 and CDR2 sequences are SNHLY and FYNNEI. The CDR3 sequence is 15 residues long. The CDR3 nucleotides read TGTGCCAGCAGTGAAAACGGACAGAAGAAAGAGACCCAGTACTTC. Translating it yields CASSENGQKKETQYF. The entire variable domain, with the rest obtained from reference TRBV2 and TRBJ2-5, is as follows: EPEVTQTPSHQVTQMGQEVILRCVPISNHLYFYWYRQILGQKVEFLVSFYNNEISEKSEIFDDQFSVERPDGSNFTLKIRSTKLEDSAMYFCASSENGQKKETQYFGPGTRLLVL.

The chain links TRBV18 to TRBJ2-7; D is undetermined. CDR1 KGHSH and CDR2 LQKENI come from the germline V gene. CDR3 size: 12 residues. Trimming removed 3 bases at V and 6 bases at J, with 9 bases between. CDR3 loop: CASSPQQSEQYF. As DNA, the CDR3 is TGTGCCAGCTCACCTCAACAGTCCGAGCAGTACTTC.

This chain links TRBV30 with TRBJ2-1; tentative D call: TRBD2 (5 bases). The V gene lost 3 bases and the J gene lost 14 bases, with 20 bases spanning the gap. CDR1 GTSNPN and CDR2 SVGIG come from the germline V gene (reference sequence). CDR3 length: 13 amino acids. CDR3 residues: CAWRNPYRDIKFF. The DNA for the CDR3 is TGTGCCTGGAGGAACCCCTACCGGGATATTAAGTTCTTC.

The chain recombines TRBV6-4 with TRBJ2-1; 10 bases match TRBD1. Germline CDR1 reads MRHNA; CDR2 reads SNTAGT. The ends lost 4 bases at V and 4 bases at J; junction bases unmatched: 10. The length of the CDR3 is 17 residues. Here the CDR3 DNA reads TGTGCCAGCAGTGCCACAGGGACAGGGGCGATTTACAATGAGCAGTTCTTC. Translating gives CASSATGTGAIYNEQFF.

The chain uses TRBV9 and TRBJ2-5; 8 bases fit TRBD2. CDR1 is SGDLS and CDR2 is YYNGEE in the germline V gene. J was trimmed by 4 bases and V by 4 bases; bases with no gene match: 12. The CDR3 loop spans 16 amino acids. This CDR3 reads CASSSGREGSTETQYF. The CDR3 nucleotides read TGTGCCAGCAGCTCCGGGAGGGAGGGTTCGACAGAGACCCAGTACTTC.

The chain links TRBV7-9 to TRBJ2-1, with 12 positions matching TRBD1. CDR3 length equals 19 residues. The germline V gene encodes CDR1 SEHNR and CDR2 FQNEAQ (reference sequence). The V and J ends lost 1 base and 1 base, in that order; junction bases with no gene match: 8. CDR3 residues: CASSLGGTGGARSYNEQFF. The DNA for the CDR3 is TGTGCCAGCAGCTTAGGGGGGACAGGGGGCGCGAGGTCCTACAATGAGCAGTTCTTC.

V usage is TRBV9 and J usage is TRBJ2-6; 7 bases are shared with TRBD1. The ends lost 3 bases at V and 4 bases at J; junction bases unmatched: 13. This CDR3 spans 18 amino acids. Germline-derived CDR1 and CDR2 are SGDLS and YYNGEE. CDR3 DNA: TGTGCCAGCAGCGAACGGGACAGAGACCGTGCAGGGGCCAACGTCCTGACTTTC. Encoded protein: CASSERDRDRAGANVLTF. Drawing the rest from reference TRBV9 and TRBJ2-6, the complete variable domain is DSGVTQTPKHLITATGQRVTLRCSPRSGDLSVYWYQQSLDQGLQFLIQYYNGEERAKGNILERFSAQQFPDLHSELNLSSLELGDSALYFCASSERDRDRAGANVLTFGAGSRLTVL.

The V and J genes are TRBV10-2 and TRBJ1-4; possible D gene TRBD1, 6 bases. V lost 0 bases, J lost 3 bases, and 8 bases lay in between. Germline V gene sequence: CDR1 WSHSY, CDR2 SAAADI. This CDR3 has 15 residues. The CDR3 region has the DNA TGCGCCAGCAGTGAGTCACAGGGATCTAATGAAAAACTGTTTTTT. Protein sequence: CASSESQGSNEKLFF.

V gene TRBV30 combines with J gene TRBJ1-2, with a possible D match to TRBD1 (6 bases). This CDR3 is 13 amino acids long. The germline V gene encodes CDR1 GTSNPN and CDR2 SVGIG (reference sequence). V was cut by 6 bases and J by 4 bases, with 15 bases left in between. The CDR3 spells CACSRDKGYGYTF. As DNA, the CDR3 is TGTGCCTGCTCAAGGGACAAGGGCTATGGCTACACCTTC.

J is TRBJ2-7 and V is TRBV5-1; 9 nucleotides match TRBD2. The CDR3 totals 15 residues. V shed 2 bases, J shed 2 bases, and the junction held 5 bases outside the gene matches. Germline assignment: CDR1 SGHRS and CDR2 YFSETQ. The CDR3: CASSFEAGGPYEQYF. CDR3 DNA: TGCGCCAGCAGCTTTGAAGCGGGGGGACCCTACGAGCAGTACTTC.

The chain is built from TRBV4-2 and TRBJ1-4; D ambiguous. The CDR3 has 13 amino acids. In germline, CDR1 is LGHNA, CDR2 YNFKEQ. V was pared by 2 bases and J by 8 bases, with 9 bases between. DNA of the CDR3: TGTGCCAGCAGCCAAAATTTCCTGGAAAAACTGTTTTTT. This encodes CASSQNFLEKLFF.

The J gene is TRBJ1-1, the V gene TRBV29-1; 8 positions match TRBD1. This CDR3 spans 15 amino acids. Germline lookup yields CDR1 SQVTM and CDR2 ANQGSEA. J was trimmed by 1 base and V by 6 bases; bases with no gene match: 10. The CDR3 DNA follows: TGCAGCGTAACAGGGGGTGGTTTGGCGAACACTGAAGCTTTCTTT. Its translation: CSVTGGGLANTEAFF. Full variable domain (missing parts from reference TRBV29-1 and TRBJ1-1): SAVISQKPSRDICQRGTSLTIQCQVDSQVTMMFWYRQQPGQSLTLIATANQGSEATYESGFVIDKFPISRPNLTFSTLTVSNMSPEDSSIYLCSVTGGGLANTEAFFGQGTRLTVV.